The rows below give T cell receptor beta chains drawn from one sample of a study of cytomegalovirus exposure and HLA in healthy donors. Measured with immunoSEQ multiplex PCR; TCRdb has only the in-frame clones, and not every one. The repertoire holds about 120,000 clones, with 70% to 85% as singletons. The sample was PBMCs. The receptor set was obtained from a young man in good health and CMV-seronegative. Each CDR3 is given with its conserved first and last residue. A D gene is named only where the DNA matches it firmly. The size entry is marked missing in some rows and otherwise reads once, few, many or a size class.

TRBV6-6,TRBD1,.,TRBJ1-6,CASSYGDRGVSPLHF,TGTGCCAGCAGTTACGGGGACAGGGGTGTTTCACCCCTCCACTTT
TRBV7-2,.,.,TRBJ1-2,CASSLAEGYTF,TGTGCCAGCAGCTTAGCCGAGGGCTACACCTTC
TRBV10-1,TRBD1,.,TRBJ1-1,CASSGGQGSIPFLNTEAFF,TGCGCCAGCAGTGGGGGACAGGGAAGTATCCCCTTTCTGAACACTGAAGCTTTCTTT
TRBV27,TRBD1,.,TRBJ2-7,CASSFLGQEPYEQYF,TGTGCCAGCAGTTTCCTTGGACAGGAACCCTACGAGCAGTACTTC
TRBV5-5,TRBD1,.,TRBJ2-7,CASSLWDSSYEQYF,TGTGCCAGCAGCTTATGGGACAGCTCCTACGAGCAGTACTTC
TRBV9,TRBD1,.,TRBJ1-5,CASSRGDRDQPQHF,TGTGCCAGCAGCCGAGGGGACAGGGACCAGCCCCAGCATTTT
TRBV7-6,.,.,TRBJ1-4,CASSLSGTNEKLFF,TGTGCCAGCAGCTTAAGCGGAACTAATGAAAAACTGTTTTTT
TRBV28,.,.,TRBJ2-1,CASSPRWGRSSYNEQFF,TGTGCCAGCAGTCCCCGTTGGGGGCGGAGCTCCTACAATGAGCAGTTCTTC
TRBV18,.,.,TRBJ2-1,CASSQGGSNEQFF,TGTGCCAGCTCACAGGGAGGTTCCAATGAGCAGTTCTTC
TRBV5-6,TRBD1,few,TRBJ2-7,CASSIGSGQGYEQYF,TGTGCCAGCAGCATAGGGTCGGGACAGGGCTACGAGCAGTACTTC
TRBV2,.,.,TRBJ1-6,CASSGQFGSPLHF,TGTGCCAGCAGCGGACAGTTTGGTTCACCCCTCCACTTT
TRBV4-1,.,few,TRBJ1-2,CASSRGEGNYGYTF,TGCGCCAGCAGCAGAGGGGAGGGGAACTATGGCTACACCTTC
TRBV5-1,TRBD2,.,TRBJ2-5,CASSLSSGAQETQYF,TGCGCCAGCAGCTTGTCTAGCGGGGCCCAAGAGACCCAGTACTTC
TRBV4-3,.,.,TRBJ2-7,CASSRGEHYEQYF,TGCGCCAGCAGCCGCGGAGAACACTACGAGCAGTACTTC
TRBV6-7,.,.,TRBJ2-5,CASSSGGPTETQYF,TGTGCCAGCAGTTCAGGCGGGCCCACAGAGACCCAGTACTTC
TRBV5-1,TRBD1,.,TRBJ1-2,CASSSLTGNYGYTF,TGCGCCAGCAGCTCCCTGACAGGGAACTATGGCTACACCTTC
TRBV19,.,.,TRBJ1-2,CASSDRSYGYTF,TGTGCCAGTAGTGACCGGAGCTATGGCTACACCTTC
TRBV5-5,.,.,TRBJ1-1,CASSLRAGVLNTEAFF,TGTGCCAGCAGCTTGAGGGCAGGGGTCCTGAACACTGAAGCTTTCTTT
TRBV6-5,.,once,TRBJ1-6,CASSYQGQLGSPLHF,TGTGCCAGCAGTTACCAGGGGCAGTTGGGTTCACCCCTCCACTTT
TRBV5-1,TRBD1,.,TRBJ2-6,CASSLTTGLLLTF,TGCGCCAGCAGCCTGACGACAGGGCTCCTCCTGACTTTC
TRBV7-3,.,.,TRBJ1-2,CASSERGGGGGYGYTF,TGTGCCAGCAGCGAAAGGGGCGGGGGAGGCGGCTATGGCTACACCTTC
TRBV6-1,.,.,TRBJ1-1,CASSYRDRAFF,TGTGCCAGCAGTTACAGGGATCGGGCTTTCTTT
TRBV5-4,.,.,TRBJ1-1,CASSLAPWGGGTEAFF,TGTGCCAGCAGCTTGGCTCCCTGGGGAGGAGGTACTGAAGCTTTCTTT
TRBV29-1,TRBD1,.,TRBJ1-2,CSVTGTAITYGYTF,TGCAGCGTCACCGGGACAGCTATTACTTATGGCTACACCTTC
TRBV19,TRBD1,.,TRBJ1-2,CASSIGTGDNYGYTF,TGTGCCAGTAGTATCGGGACAGGGGATAACTATGGCTACACCTTC
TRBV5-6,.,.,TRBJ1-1,CASSQGDRRATEAFF,TGTGCCAGCAGCCAGGGCGATCGGAGGGCCACTGAAGCTTTCTTT
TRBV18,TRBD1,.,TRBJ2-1,CASSDGTVNNEQFF,TGTGCCAGCTCGGACGGGACAGTAAACAATGAGCAGTTCTTC